This T cell receptor beta chain stems from a study of blood T cell repertoires in COVID-19. The wider study: The analysed material was cDNA or gDNA that came from T cells, B-cell-depleted T cells, or PBMCs.

Per the germline V gene, CDR1 is MNHEY and CDR2 is SVGEGT. The CDR3 consists of 14 residues. V dropped 0 bases and J dropped 9 bases, with 15 bases sitting between them. The repertoire was sequenced with immunoSEQ multiplex PCR; TCRdb's copy has only in-frame clones and lacks some. The repertoire holds 88,000 or so clones, around 75% seen once, with nearly 25% in the top ten. Sequenced material: peripheral blood. This clonotype was sampled from a human donor in a cohort sampled during active COVID-19. The chain joins TRBV6-2 or TRBV6-3 to TRBJ2-7; D is unresolved. The CDR3 here is CASSYSTPTDWQYF. CDR3 sequence (DNA): TGTGCCAGCAGTTACTCGACCCCGACTGATTGGCAGTACTTC.